A selection of T cell receptor beta chains follows, all from one sample in a study of shared clonotypes between healthy human individuals. Sequenced by immunoSEQ multiplex PCR; TCRdb stores in-frame clones only, minus some. The sample consists of over 2 million clones, 90% to 95% of them appearing once. Sequencing was done on a sample of naive CD4+ T cells sorted from blood. The source is a young man in good health. CDR3s include the opening cysteine and the closing phenylalanine or tryptophan. D genes are given only for firm matches.

j_gene: TRBJ2-1; d_gene: TRBD2; v_gene: TRBV6-4; CDR3aa: CASSELGGANNEQFF; CDR3nt: TGTGCCAGCAGTGAACTCGGGGGGGCCAACAATGAGCAGTTCTTC
j_gene: TRBJ2-1; d_gene: -; v_gene: TRBV5-4; CDR3aa: CASSLGLPGDEQFF; CDR3nt: TGTGCCAGCAGCTTAGGACTCCCGGGGGATGAGCAGTTCTTC
j_gene: TRBJ1-2; d_gene: -; v_gene: TRBV30; CDR3aa: CAWSGVGPTSYTF; CDR3nt: TGTGCCTGGAGTGGGGTCGGCCCCACCAGCTACACCTTC
j_gene: TRBJ1-2; d_gene: -; v_gene: TRBV6-6; CDR3aa: CASSPRSRGNYGYTF; CDR3nt: TGTGCCAGCAGCCCCCGGTCGCGGGGTAACTATGGCTACACCTTC
j_gene: TRBJ1-2; d_gene: TRBD1; v_gene: TRBV5-6; CDR3aa: CASSLQGASGYTF; CDR3nt: TGTGCCAGCAGCCTACAGGGGGCAAGTGGCTACACCTTC
j_gene: TRBJ2-1; d_gene: -; v_gene: TRBV27; CDR3aa: CASSLSGYEQFF; CDR3nt: TGTGCCAGCAGTTTATCCGGCTATGAGCAGTTCTTC
j_gene: TRBJ1-3; d_gene: -; v_gene: TRBV4-2; CDR3aa: CASSQDLADTGNTIYF; CDR3nt: TGTGCCAGCAGCCAAGATCTGGCCGATACTGGAAACACCATATATTTT
j_gene: TRBJ2-7; d_gene: -; v_gene: TRBV2; CDR3aa: CASSDVGGAFEQYF; CDR3nt: TGTGCCAGCAGTGATGTAGGGGGGGCATTCGAGCAGTACTTC
j_gene: TRBJ1-1; d_gene: -; v_gene: TRBV6-5; CDR3aa: CASSRGHRAEAFF; CDR3nt: TGTGCCAGCAGCAGAGGTCACAGGGCTGAAGCTTTCTTT
j_gene: TRBJ1-2; d_gene: -; v_gene: TRBV6-1; CDR3aa: CASSRRYGYTF; CDR3nt: TGTGCCAGCAGCCGCCGTTATGGCTACACCTTC
j_gene: TRBJ2-3; d_gene: -; v_gene: TRBV11-2; CDR3aa: CASSLTPMTTDTQYF; CDR3nt: TGTGCCAGCAGCTTAACTCCTATGACCACAGATACGCAGTATTTT
j_gene: TRBJ1-5; d_gene: -; v_gene: TRBV11-2; CDR3aa: CASSLRVGGDQPQHF; CDR3nt: TGTGCCAGCAGCTTAAGGGTCGGAGGGGATCAGCCCCAGCATTTT